This T cell receptor beta chain was sequenced during a study of cytomegalovirus exposure and HLA in healthy donors. Overall study findings and caveats: With high specificity and sensitivity, the classifier reportedly diagnosed cytomegalovirus status. Subsequent analysis found a tendency for first-cohort TCR clusters to co-occur within the 120 or so validation repertoires. Most sequenced TCRs were rare (though some public TCRs occurred in many donors).

Method: immunoSEQ multiplex PCR; TCRdb's copy keeps in-frame clones and lacks some. Of hundreds of thousands of clones listed, 65% to 85% were seen once; the top ten hold over 11%. About this clone itself: Its antigen is as yet unknown.

The receptor's source is a woman aged 25 to 39 in good health and CMV-seropositive. The sample was PBMCs.

This CDR3 is CASSPGTAIGKAFF. As DNA, the CDR3 is TGCGCCAGCAGCCCCGGGACCGCGATTGGTAAAGCTTTCTTT. J is TRBJ1-1 and V is TRBV5-1, with D possibly matching TRBD1 (5 bases). Trimming cost V 4 bases and J 9 bases, with 19 bases left between them. The CDR3 consists of 14 residues. Germline V CDR1 and CDR2: SGHRS, YFSETQ.